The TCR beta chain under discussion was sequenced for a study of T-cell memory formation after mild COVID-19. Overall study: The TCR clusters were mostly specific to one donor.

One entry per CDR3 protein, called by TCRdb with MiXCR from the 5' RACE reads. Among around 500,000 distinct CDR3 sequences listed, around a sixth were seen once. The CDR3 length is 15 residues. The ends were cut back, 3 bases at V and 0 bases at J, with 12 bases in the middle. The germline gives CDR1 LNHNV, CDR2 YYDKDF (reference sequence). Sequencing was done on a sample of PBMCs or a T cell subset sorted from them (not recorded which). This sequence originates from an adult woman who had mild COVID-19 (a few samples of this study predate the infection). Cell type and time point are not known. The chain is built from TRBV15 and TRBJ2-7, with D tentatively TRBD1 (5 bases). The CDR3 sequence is CATSSLQGNSYEQYF. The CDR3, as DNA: TGTGCCACCAGCAGCCTCCAGGGAAACTCCTACGAGCAGTACTTC.